This T cell receptor (beta chain) was profiled in a study of Ad26.COV2.S vaccination and SARS-CoV-2 variants. The treatment was: about 20 received Ad26.COV2.S at low or high dose, single or two shots; roughly 5 received placebo; per-sample allocation not given. The study sampled participants on day 63 after the first vaccine or placebo injection. Trimming took 5 bases from V and 3 from J, leaving 10 bases between them. This CDR3 contains 13 residues. Germline CDR1 MDHEN, CDR2 SYDVKM. The assay was immunoSEQ multiplex PCR, and TCRdb's table has in-frame clones only and misses some. Here the sample spans roughly 680,000 clones, approximately 88% being singletons.

The sequencing used peripheral blood, collected in a trial of Ad26.COV2.S vaccine versus placebo. The receptor comes from a person aged 18-60 years who received the Ad26.COV2.S COVID-19 vaccine or a placebo. The rearrangement links TRBV28 to TRBJ1-2, with D maybe TRBD1 (5 bases). The CDR3 protein is CASSPDSDYGYTF. The DNA for the CDR3 is TGTGCCAGCAGTCCCGACAGCGACTATGGCTACACCTTC.